These 26 T cell receptor beta chains were sequenced from one sample in a study of Ad26.COV2.S vaccination and SARS-CoV-2 variants. Data came from immunoSEQ multiplex PCR; TCRdb stores just in-frame clones and leaves some out. The profile covers about 350,000 clones, with 70% to 90% appearing a single time and around 10% taken by the ten largest. The treatment was: roughly 18 received Ad26.COV2.S at low or high dose, single or two shots; roughly five received placebo; per-sample allocation not given. On day 63 after the first injection, vaccine and placebo recipients gave samples. Sequences were derived from peripheral blood, sampled in a trial of Ad26.COV2.S vaccine versus placebo. These receptor sequences come from a person between 18 and 60 years old who received the Ad26.COV2.S COVID-19 vaccine or a placebo.

The rearrangement uses TRBV28 and TRBJ1-4; D gene unclear. Trimming stripped 8 bases from V and 4 bases from J, with 17 bases between. Germline CDR1 reads MDHEN; CDR2 reads SYDVKM. The CDR3 covers 15 residues. CDR3 in DNA: TGTGCCAGCCAATCGGCCGAGGCCGGTAATGAAAAACTGTTTTTT. It translates to CASQSAEAGNEKLFF.

The rearrangement joins TRBV6-5 to TRBJ1-2; D may be TRBD1 (6 bases). Germline-derived CDR1 and CDR2 are MNHEY and SVGAGI. This CDR3 comprises 13 residues. The V end was cut by 2 bases, the J end by 8 bases, with 12 bases between. DNA of the CDR3: TGTGCCAGCAGTTACCCGGGGGGGCGAGGCTACACCTTC. It yields the protein CASSYPGGRGYTF.

J is TRBJ2-5 and V is TRBV5-1, with D perhaps matching TRBD1 (5 bases). Trimming shortened V by 4 bases and J by 4 bases, and 14 bases separated the two germline ends. The CDR3 is 14 amino acids. In germline, CDR1 is SGHRS, CDR2 YFSETQ. In nucleotides, the CDR3 is TGCGCCAGCAGCCCAGGGTGGATGCGAGAGACCCAGTACTTC. Its translation is CASSPGWMRETQYF.

The chain uses TRBV2 and TRBJ2-7; 9 nucleotides match TRBD2. Germline values: CDR1 SNHLY, CDR2 FYNNEI. The CDR3 is made up of 15 amino acids. Germline trimming cut 6 bases from V and 2 bases from J; bases unmatched to any gene: 8. The chain's CDR3 is CASRVTTSGAYEQYF. The CDR3 DNA is TGTGCCAGCAGGGTCACGACTAGCGGCGCCTACGAGCAGTACTTC.

The CDR3 region is CASRLNGQLYEQYF. DNA of the CDR3: TGTGCCAGCAGGCTTAACGGGCAGCTCTACGAGCAGTACTTC. The chain uses TRBV7-2 and TRBJ2-7; D unclear. V dropped 6 bases and J dropped 3 bases, with 15 bases sitting between them. CDR3 length equals 14 residues. CDR1 and CDR2 (germline): SGHTA, FQGNSA.

This clone was observed once. V gene TRBV7-2 combines with J gene TRBJ1-1; TRBD1 agrees at 7 bases. The CDR3 runs to 14 residues. Germline CDR1 reads SGHTA; CDR2 reads FQGNSA. V was pared by 1 base and J by 8 bases, with 7 bases of the junction left unmatched. The CDR3 sequence: CASSLDWQGGEAFF. The CDR3 DNA follows: TGTGCCAGCAGCTTAGATTGGCAGGGGGGGGAAGCTTTCTTT.

The chain employs TRBV7-9 and TRBJ2-1, with 14 bases identical to TRBD2. This CDR3 comprises 17 residues. The germline V gene has CDR1 SEHNR and CDR2 FQNEAQ (reference sequence). With 3 bases clipped from V and 3 bases from J, the junction kept 4 bases outside the gene matches. Here the CDR3 reads CASSLGTSGGYYNEQFF. The CDR3, as DNA: TGTGCCAGCAGCTTGGGGACTAGCGGGGGCTACTACAATGAGCAGTTCTTC.

V gene TRBV18 combines with J gene TRBJ1-5; TRBD1 matches at 8 bases. In germline, CDR1 is KGHSH, CDR2 LQKENI. V shed 2 bases and J 0 bases; nucleotides not matched to a gene: 9. The CDR3 runs 18 residues. The CDR3 coding sequence is TGTGCCAGCTCACCAGGGTGGGACAGGATTGGTAGCAATCAGCCCCAGCATTTT. Protein sequence: CASSPGWDRIGSNQPQHF.

The chain has TRBV11-2 and TRBJ2-6, with D unresolved. This CDR3 contains 15 residues. CDR1 and CDR2 (germline): SGHAT, FQNNGV. V lost 6 bases and J 10 bases, leaving 19 bases between the germline ends. The CDR3 reads CASSPSGQFGNVLTF. The CDR3 nucleotides are TGTGCCAGCAGTCCTAGTGGCCAGTTTGGGAACGTCCTGACTTTC.

The J gene is TRBJ1-5, the V gene TRBV18; D is unresolved. The germline V gene has CDR1 KGHSH and CDR2 LQKENI. V was clipped by 6 bases and J by 5 bases, with 14 bases between them. The CDR3 runs 14 residues. The CDR3 region has the DNA TGTGCCAGCTCGCCGATACCGGGAGATCAGCCCCAGCATTTT. Its translation: CASSPIPGDQPQHF. The full variable domain, in which reference TRBV18 and TRBJ1-5 provide the parts outside the CDR3, is NAGVMQNPRHLVRRRGQEARLRCSPMKGHSHVYWYRQLPEEGLKFMVYLQKENIIDESGMPKERFSAEFPKEGPSILRIQQVVRGDSAAYFCASSPIPGDQPQHFGDGTRLSIL.

V gene TRBV24-1 combines with J gene TRBJ2-1, with 7 bases aligning to TRBD1. Trimming took 3 bases from V and 0 from J; bases not matched to a gene: 7. CDR1 and CDR2 from the germline V gene are KGHDR and SFDVKD. CDR3 length equals 17 residues. CDR3 region: CATSDRDRLDSYNEQFF. Here the CDR3 DNA reads TGTGCCACCAGTGATCGGGACAGATTAGACTCCTACAATGAGCAGTTCTTC.

This rearrangement joins TRBV9 to TRBJ2-7; 7 bases line up with TRBD2. V lost 3 bases and J lost 6; bases outside the gene matches: 9. Per germline, CDR1 SGDLS and CDR2 YYNGEE. CDR3 length: 14 residues. CDR3 sequence (DNA): TGTGCCAGCAGCGATGGGAGGGAGTTGGCCGAGCAGTACTTC. Its translation: CASSDGRELAEQYF.

The chain links TRBV7-2 to TRBJ2-2; unclear D gene. This CDR3 contains 15 residues. V lost 5 bases and J lost 0, with 10 bases in between. Per germline, CDR1 SGHTA and CDR2 FQGNSA. CDR3 protein: CASSPQAANTGELFF. The CDR3 coding sequence is TGTGCCAGCAGCCCCCAGGCAGCGAACACCGGGGAGCTGTTTTTT.

This rearrangement joins TRBV9 to TRBJ2-5, with TRBD2 matching over 11 bases. CDR3 length equals 16 residues. With 0 bases clipped from V and 5 bases from J, the junction kept 6 bases outside the gene matches. Germline V lookup: CDR1 SGDLS, CDR2 YYNGEE. CDR3 region: CASSVVASGGWETQYF. As DNA, the CDR3 is TGTGCCAGCAGCGTAGTGGCTAGCGGGGGGTGGGAGACCCAGTACTTC.

This sequence joins TRBV14 and TRBJ1-1, with unresolved D. CDR3 length equals 16 residues. Germline CDR1 and CDR2: SGHDN and FVKESK. V was cut by 4 bases and J by 1 base, with 16 bases left in between. CDR3 nucleotides: TGTGCCAGCAGCCCAAGATTGAGTCATACGAACACTGAAGCTTTCTTT. It is translated as CASSPRLSHTNTEAFF.

The genes are TRBV28 and TRBJ2-5; the D call may be TRBD1 or TRBD2 (6 bases each). Trimming removed 4 bases at V and 5 bases at J, with 14 bases between. Per germline, CDR1 MDHEN and CDR2 SYDVKM. The CDR3 has 14 residues. CDR3 region: CASSSARGPETQYF. CDR3 in DNA: TGTGCCAGCAGTTCCGCCCGGGGGCCTGAGACCCAGTACTTC.

The rearrangement links TRBV28 to TRBJ1-5; D may be TRBD1 (6 bases). Germline loops: CDR1 MDHEN, CDR2 SYDVKM. This CDR3 has 16 residues. Trimming took 2 bases from V and 3 from J, leaving 14 bases between them. The CDR3 sequence is CASSLMRQGFNQPQHF. The CDR3 bases are TGTGCCAGCAGTTTAATGAGGCAGGGGTTCAATCAGCCCCAGCATTTT.

The chain recombines TRBV3-1 (or the pseudogene TRBV3-2) with TRBJ2-3; 8 bases are shared with TRBD2. The trim removed 1 base at V and 6 bases at J, leaving 3 bases unmatched. The CDR3 extends over 14 amino acids. Germline CDR1 LGHDT, CDR2 YNNKEL (reference sequence). The chain's CDR3 is CASSQGSGGDTQYF. Here the CDR3 DNA reads TGTGCCAGCAGCCAAGGCTCGGGGGGGGATACGCAGTATTTT.

V is TRBV24-1 and J is TRBJ2-3; D is possibly TRBD2 (6 bases). The CDR3 is 15 residues long. Germline V CDR1 and CDR2: KGHDR, SFDVKD. The V gene lost 3 bases and the J gene lost 1 base, with 10 bases spanning the gap. CDR3 DNA: TGTGCCACCAGTGATCTCGGGACTGGCACAGATACGCAGTATTTT. It encodes CATSDLGTGTDTQYF.

The chain employs TRBV19 and TRBJ2-7, with D possibly matching TRBD1 (6 bases). Germline CDR1 reads LNHDA; CDR2 reads SQIVND (reference sequence). V lost 3 bases and J lost 1, with 10 bases in between. CDR3 length: 14 residues. This chain's CDR3 is CASSITDSSYEQYF. CDR3 nucleotide sequence: TGTGCCAGTAGTATCACGGACAGTTCCTACGAGCAGTACTTC. Supplemented by reference TRBV19 and TRBJ2-7, the full variable domain reads DGGITQSPKYLFRKEGQNVTLSCEQNLNHDAMYWYRQDPGQGLRLIYYSQIVNDFQKGDIAEGYSVSREKKESFPLTVTSAQKNPTAFYLCASSITDSSYEQYFGPGTRLTVT.

This clone turned up a few times. Other DNA sequences of this sample code for an identical CDR3. The chain is built from TRBV6-2 or TRBV6-3 and TRBJ2-5; a weak D match, TRBD2 (5 bases). The CDR3 loop spans 14 amino acids. V shed 0 bases and J shed 2 bases, with 7 bases lying between them. From germline, CDR1 is MNHEY and CDR2 SVGEGT. The CDR3 reads CASSYSRGQETQYF. CDR3 DNA sequence: TGTGCCAGCAGTTACTCTCGGGGTCAAGAGACCCAGTACTTC.

The chain is built from TRBV24-1 and TRBJ1-2; no reliable D call. Trimming shortened V by 0 bases and J by 4 bases, and 5 bases separated the two germline ends. This CDR3 comprises 13 residues. Germline V gives CDR1 KGHDR, CDR2 SFDVKD. In nucleotides, the CDR3 is TGTGCCACCAGTGATTTGTCGAGCTATGGCTACACCTTC. Amino acid sequence: CATSDLSSYGYTF.

This rearrangement joins TRBV7-9 to TRBJ2-1, with 8 bases fitting TRBD2. V lost 1 base, J lost 7 bases, and 9 bases stayed unmatched. Germline V gene sequence: CDR1 SEHNR, CDR2 FQNEAQ (reference sequence). The CDR3 totals 16 residues. The CDR3 coding sequence is TGTGCCAGCAGCTTAGGAGGGACTAGAAAGTTGAATGAGCAGTTCTTC. It encodes CASSLGGTRKLNEQFF.

The chain combines TRBV24-1 with TRBJ2-5; the D call may be TRBD1 or TRBD2 (6 bases each). CDR3 size: 14 residues. Trimming removed 4 bases at V and 5 bases at J, with 13 bases between. In germline, CDR1 is KGHDR, CDR2 SFDVKD. The CDR3 loop reads CATSDQSGAETQYF. The DNA for the CDR3 is TGTGCCACCAGTGACCAGTCGGGGGCGGAGACCCAGTACTTC.

The genes are TRBV3-1 (or the pseudogene TRBV3-2) and TRBJ1-2, with D possibly matching TRBD1 (5 bases). Germline CDR1 and CDR2: LGHDT and YNNKEL (reference sequence). This CDR3 has 17 residues. V was clipped by 4 bases and J by 1 base, with 19 bases between them. This CDR3 reads CASSLGTGGGVNYGYTF. The CDR3 bases are TGTGCCAGCAGCCTGGGTACAGGCGGAGGAGTTAACTATGGCTACACCTTC.

This chain connects TRBV28 to TRBJ2-7, with D unclear. V dropped 3 bases and J dropped 5 bases, with 8 bases sitting between them. The CDR3 is made up of 12 amino acids. Germline lookup yields CDR1 MDHEN and CDR2 SYDVKM. CDR3 coding DNA: TGTGCCAGCAGTTTCGGGTGGGACGAGCAGTACTTC. Translating gives CASSFGWDEQYF.